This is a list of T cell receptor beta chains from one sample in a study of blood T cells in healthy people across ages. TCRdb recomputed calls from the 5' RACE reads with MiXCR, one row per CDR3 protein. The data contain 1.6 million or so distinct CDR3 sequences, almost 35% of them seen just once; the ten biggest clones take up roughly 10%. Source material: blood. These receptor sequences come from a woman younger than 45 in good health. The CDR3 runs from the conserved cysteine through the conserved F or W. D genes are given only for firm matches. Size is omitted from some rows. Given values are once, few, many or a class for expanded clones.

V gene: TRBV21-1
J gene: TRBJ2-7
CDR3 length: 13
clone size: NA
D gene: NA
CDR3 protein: CASREGKPYEQYF
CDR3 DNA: TGTGCCAGCAGGGAGGGGAAGCCCTACGAGCAGTACTTC

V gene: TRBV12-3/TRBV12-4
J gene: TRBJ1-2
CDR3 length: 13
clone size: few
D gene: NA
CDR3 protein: CASSLGGRDGYTF
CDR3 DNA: TGTGCCAGCAGTTTAGGAGGGCGCGATGGCTACACCTTC

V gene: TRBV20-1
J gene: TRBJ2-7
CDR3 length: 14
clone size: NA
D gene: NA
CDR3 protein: CSARGLDGAYEQYF
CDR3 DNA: TGCAGTGCTAGAGGATTGGACGGAGCCTACGAGCAGTACTTC

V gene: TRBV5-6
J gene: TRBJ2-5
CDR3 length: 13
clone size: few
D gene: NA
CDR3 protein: CASCPIDEETQYF
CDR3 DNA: TGTGCCAGCTGCCCCATTGACGAAGAGACCCAGTACTTC

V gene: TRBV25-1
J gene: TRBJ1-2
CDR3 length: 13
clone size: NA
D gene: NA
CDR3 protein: CASRTSAGTGYTF
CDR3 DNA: TGTGCCAGCAGGACGAGCGCAGGGACTGGCTACACCTTC

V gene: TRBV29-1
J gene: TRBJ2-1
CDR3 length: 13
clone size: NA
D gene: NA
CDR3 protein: CSVDRDSYNEQFF
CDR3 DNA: TGCAGCGTTGATCGGGACTCTTACAATGAGCAGTTCTTC

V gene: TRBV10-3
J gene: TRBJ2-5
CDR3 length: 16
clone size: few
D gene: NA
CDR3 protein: CAISSGGGAKQETQYF
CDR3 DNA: TGTGCCATCAGTTCGGGTGGTGGGGCAAAGCAAGAGACCCAGTACTTC

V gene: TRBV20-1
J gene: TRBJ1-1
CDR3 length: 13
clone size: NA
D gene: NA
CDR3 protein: CSAPRGGTTEAFF
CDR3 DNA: TGCAGTGCCCCCCGGGGAGGGACCACTGAAGCTTTCTTT

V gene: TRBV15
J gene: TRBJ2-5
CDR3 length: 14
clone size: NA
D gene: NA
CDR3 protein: CATSRGQNQETQYF
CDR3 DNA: TGTGCCACCAGCAGAGGACAAAACCAAGAGACCCAGTACTTC

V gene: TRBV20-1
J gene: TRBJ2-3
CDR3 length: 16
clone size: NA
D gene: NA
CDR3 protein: CSAARAGVVVGATQYF
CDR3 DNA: TGCAGTGCTGCGAGAGCGGGCGTGGTTGTCGGAGCTACGCAGTATTTT

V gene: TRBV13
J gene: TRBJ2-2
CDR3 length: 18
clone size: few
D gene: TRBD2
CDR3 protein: CASSFLPETSENTGELFF
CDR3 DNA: TGTGCCAGCAGCTTTCTACCTGAGACTAGCGAGAACACCGGGGAGCTGTTTTTT

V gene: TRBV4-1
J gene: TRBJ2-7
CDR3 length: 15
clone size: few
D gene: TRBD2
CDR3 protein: CASSPTLAGGPEQYF
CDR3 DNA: TGCGCCAGCAGCCCAACGTTGGCGGGAGGACCCGAGCAGTACTTC

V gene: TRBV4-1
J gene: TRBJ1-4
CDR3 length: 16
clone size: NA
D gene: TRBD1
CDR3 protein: CASSQASRDSNEKLFF
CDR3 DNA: TGCGCCAGCAGCCAAGCATCTAGGGACAGTAATGAAAAACTGTTTTTT

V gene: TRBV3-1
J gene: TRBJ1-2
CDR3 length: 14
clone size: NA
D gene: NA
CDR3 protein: CASSQTWTNYGYTF
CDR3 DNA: TGTGCCAGCAGCCAGACATGGACTAACTATGGCTACACCTTC

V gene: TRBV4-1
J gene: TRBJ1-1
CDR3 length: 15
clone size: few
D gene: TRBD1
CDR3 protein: CASSQPGQGKSEAFF
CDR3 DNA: TGCGCCAGCAGCCAACCGGGACAGGGGAAATCTGAAGCTTTCTTT

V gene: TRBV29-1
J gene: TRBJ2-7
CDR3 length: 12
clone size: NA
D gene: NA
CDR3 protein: CSVLPEEGEQYF
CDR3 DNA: TGCAGCGTTCTCCCTGAGGAAGGCGAGCAGTACTTC

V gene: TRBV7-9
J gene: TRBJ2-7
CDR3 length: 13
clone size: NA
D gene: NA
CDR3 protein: CASSREQTPQQYF
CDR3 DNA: TGTGCCAGCAGCCGGGAACAGACTCCTCAGCAGTACTTC

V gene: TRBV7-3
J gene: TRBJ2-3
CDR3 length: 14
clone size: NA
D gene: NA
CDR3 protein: CASSLGAERGTQYF
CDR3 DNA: TGTGCCAGCAGCTTGGGGGCTGAGAGGGGAACGCAGTATTTT

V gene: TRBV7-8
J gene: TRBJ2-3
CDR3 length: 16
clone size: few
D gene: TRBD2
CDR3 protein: CASSLELAGGPDTQYF
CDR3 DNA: TGTGCCAGCAGCTTAGAGCTAGCGGGAGGGCCAGATACGCAGTATTTT

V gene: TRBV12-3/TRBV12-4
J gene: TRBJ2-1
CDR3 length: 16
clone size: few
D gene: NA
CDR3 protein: CASSSVGGRFGDEQFF
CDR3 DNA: TGTGCCAGCAGTTCCGTTGGGGGCCGATTCGGGGATGAGCAGTTCTTC

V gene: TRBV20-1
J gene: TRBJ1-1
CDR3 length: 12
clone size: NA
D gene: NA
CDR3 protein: CSAVPGETEAFF
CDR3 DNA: TGCAGTGCCGTCCCAGGGGAAACTGAAGCTTTCTTT

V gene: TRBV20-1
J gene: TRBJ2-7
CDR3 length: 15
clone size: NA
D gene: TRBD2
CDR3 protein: CSAPISGREGREQYF
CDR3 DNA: TGCAGTGCTCCAATTAGCGGGAGGGAAGGTCGCGAGCAGTACTTC